The sequence of this T cell receptor beta chain was determined in a study of blood T cell repertoires in COVID-19. The protocol was immunoSEQ multiplex PCR, while the TCRdb copy is restricted to in-frame clones and leaves out a portion. The sample lists fewer than 55,000 clones, around 90% occurring once. Sequenced input: peripheral blood. The TCR originated in a man over 45 with active COVID-19.

The CDR3 protein is CASSDPPGQGSTGELFF. CDR3 coding DNA: TGTGCCAGCAGTGATCCTCCGGGACAGGGAAGCACCGGGGAGCTGTTTTTT. V is TRBV25-1 and J is TRBJ2-2, with 9 bases identical to TRBD1. CDR3 length equals 17 residues. V shed 3 bases, J shed 4 bases, and the junction held 9 bases outside the gene matches. Germline V gives CDR1 MGHDK, CDR2 SYGVNS.